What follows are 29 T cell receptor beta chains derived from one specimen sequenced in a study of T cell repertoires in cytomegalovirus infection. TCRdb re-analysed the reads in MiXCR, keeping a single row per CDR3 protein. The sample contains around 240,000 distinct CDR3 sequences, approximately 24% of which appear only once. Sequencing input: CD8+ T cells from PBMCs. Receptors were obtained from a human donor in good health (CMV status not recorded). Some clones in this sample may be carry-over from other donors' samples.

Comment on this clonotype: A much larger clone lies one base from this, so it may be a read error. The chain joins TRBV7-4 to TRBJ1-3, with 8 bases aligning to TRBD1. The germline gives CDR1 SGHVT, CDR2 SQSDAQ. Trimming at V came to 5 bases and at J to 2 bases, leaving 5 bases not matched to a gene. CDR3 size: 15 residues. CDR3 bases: TGTGCCAGCAGCGGCTGCAGGGGGCCTGGAAACACCATATATTTT. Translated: CASSGCRGPGNTIYF.

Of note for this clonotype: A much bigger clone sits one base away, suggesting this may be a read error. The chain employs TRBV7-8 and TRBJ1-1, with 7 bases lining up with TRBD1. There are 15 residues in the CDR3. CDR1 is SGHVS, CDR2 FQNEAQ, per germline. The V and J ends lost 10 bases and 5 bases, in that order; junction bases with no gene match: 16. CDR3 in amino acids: CANKVQQGRWTEAFF. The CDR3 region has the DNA TGTGCCAACAAGGTCCAACAGGGGAGGTGGACTGAAGCTTTCTTT.

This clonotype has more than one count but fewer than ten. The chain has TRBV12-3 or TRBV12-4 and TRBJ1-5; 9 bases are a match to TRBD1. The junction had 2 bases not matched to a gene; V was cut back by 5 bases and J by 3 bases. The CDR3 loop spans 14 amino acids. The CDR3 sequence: CASSGTGYNQPQHF. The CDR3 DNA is TGTGCCAGCAGTGGGACAGGGTACAATCAGCCCCAGCATTTT.

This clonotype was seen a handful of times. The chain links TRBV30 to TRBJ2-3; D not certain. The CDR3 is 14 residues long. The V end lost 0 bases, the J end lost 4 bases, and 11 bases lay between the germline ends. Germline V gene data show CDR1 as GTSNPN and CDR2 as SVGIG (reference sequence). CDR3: CAWSVALPPDTQYF. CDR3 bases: TGTGCCTGGAGTGTGGCCCTACCCCCAGATACGCAGTATTTT.

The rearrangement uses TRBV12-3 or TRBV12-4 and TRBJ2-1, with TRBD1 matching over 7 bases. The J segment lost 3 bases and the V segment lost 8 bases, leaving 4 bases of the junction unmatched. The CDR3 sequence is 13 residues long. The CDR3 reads CASAGGNYNEQFF. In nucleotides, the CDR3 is TGTGCCAGCGCAGGGGGAAACTACAATGAGCAGTTCTTC.

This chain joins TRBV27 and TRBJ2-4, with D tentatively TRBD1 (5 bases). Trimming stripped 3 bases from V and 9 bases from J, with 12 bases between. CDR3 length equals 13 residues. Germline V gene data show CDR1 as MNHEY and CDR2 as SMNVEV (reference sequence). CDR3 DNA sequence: TGTGCCAGCAGTTTGACGCGTCAGGGCATTCAGTACTTC. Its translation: CASSLTRQGIQYF.

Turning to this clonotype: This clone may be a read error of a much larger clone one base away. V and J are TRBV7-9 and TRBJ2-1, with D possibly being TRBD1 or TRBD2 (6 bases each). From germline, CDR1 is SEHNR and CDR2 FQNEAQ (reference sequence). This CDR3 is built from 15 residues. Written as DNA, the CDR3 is TGTGTCAGCAGCTTAGCCGCGGGGACATACAATGAGCAGTTCTTC. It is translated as CVSSLAAGTYNEQFF.

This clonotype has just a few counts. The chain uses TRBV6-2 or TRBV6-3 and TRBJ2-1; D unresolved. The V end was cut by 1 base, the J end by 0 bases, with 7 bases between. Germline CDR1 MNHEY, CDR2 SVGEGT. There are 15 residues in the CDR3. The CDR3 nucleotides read TGTGCCAGCAGTTACTTCGGAAGCTCCTACAATGAGCAGTTCTTC. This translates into CASSYFGSSYNEQFF.

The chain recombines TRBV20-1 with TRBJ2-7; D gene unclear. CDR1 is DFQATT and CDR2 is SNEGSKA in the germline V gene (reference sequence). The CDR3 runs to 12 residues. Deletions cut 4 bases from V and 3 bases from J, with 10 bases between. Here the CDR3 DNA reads TGCAGTGCTAACCCTGACGGCTACGAGCAGTACTTC. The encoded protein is CSANPDGYEQYF.

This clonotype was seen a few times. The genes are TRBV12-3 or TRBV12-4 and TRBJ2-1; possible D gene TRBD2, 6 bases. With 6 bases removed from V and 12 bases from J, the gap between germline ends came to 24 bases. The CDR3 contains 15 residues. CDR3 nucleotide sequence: TGTGCCAGCAGGGTCCGGGGGAACATCTCCCAAGGGCAGTTCTTC. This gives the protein CASRVRGNISQGQFF.

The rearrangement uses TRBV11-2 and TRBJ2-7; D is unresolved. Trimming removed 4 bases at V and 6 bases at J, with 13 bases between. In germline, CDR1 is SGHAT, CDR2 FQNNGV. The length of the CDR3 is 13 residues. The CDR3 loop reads CASSSGPLGEQYF. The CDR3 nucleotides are TGTGCCAGCAGCTCCGGACCGCTTGGCGAGCAGTACTTC.

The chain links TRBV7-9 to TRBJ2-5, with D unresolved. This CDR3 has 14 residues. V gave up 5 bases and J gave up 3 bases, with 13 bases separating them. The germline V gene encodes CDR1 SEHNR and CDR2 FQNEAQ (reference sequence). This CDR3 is CASSPRPREETQYF. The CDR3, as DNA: TGTGCCAGCAGCCCCAGACCCCGAGAAGAGACCCAGTACTTC. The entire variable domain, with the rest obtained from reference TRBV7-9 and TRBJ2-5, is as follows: DTGVSQNPRHKITKRGQNVTFRCDPISEHNRLYWYRQTLGQGPEFLTYFQNEAQLEKSRLLSDRFSAERPKGSFSTLEIQRTEQGDSAMYLCASSPRPREETQYFGPGTRLLVL.

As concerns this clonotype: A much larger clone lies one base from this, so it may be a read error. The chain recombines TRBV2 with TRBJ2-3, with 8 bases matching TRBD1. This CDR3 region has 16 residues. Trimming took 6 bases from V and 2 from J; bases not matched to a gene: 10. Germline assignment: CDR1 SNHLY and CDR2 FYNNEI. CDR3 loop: CASRLTGDSNTDTQYF. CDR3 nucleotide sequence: TGTGCCAGCAGACTGACAGGGGACTCTAACACAGATACGCAGTATTTT.

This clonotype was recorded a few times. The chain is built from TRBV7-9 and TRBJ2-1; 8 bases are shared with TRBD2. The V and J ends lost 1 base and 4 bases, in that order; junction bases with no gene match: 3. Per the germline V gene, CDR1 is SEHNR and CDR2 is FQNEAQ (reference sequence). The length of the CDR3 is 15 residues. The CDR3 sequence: CASSLEGTRYNEQFF. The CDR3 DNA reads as TGTGCCAGCAGCTTAGAGGGGACTAGGTACAATGAGCAGTTCTTC.

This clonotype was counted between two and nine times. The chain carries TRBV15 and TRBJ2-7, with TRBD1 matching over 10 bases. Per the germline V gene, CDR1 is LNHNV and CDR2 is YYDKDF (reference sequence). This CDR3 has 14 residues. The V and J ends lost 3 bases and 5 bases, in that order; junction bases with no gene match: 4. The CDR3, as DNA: TGTGCCACCAGCAGGGCCGGGACAGGGGACGAGCAGTACTTC. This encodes CATSRAGTGDEQYF.

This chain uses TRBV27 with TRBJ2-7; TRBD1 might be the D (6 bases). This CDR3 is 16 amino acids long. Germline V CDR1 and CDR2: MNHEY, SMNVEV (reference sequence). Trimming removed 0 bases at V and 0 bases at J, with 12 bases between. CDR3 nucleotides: TGTGCCAGCAGTTTATCGGCCGGGACATACTCCTACGAGCAGTACTTC. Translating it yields CASSLSAGTYSYEQYF.

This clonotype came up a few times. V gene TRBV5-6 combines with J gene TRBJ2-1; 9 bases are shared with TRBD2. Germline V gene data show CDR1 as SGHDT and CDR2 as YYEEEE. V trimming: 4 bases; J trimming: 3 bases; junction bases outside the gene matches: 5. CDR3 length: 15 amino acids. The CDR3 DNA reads TGTGCCAGCAGCCTGCAGCGGGGGGTCTACAATGAGCAGTTCTTC. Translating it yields CASSLQRGVYNEQFF.

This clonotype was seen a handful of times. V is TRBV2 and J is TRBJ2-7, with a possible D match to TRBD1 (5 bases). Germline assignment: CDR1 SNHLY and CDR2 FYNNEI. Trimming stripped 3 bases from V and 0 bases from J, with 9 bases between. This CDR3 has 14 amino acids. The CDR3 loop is CASSDGASSYEQYF. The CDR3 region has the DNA TGTGCCAGCAGTGATGGGGCCAGCTCCTACGAGCAGTACTTC.

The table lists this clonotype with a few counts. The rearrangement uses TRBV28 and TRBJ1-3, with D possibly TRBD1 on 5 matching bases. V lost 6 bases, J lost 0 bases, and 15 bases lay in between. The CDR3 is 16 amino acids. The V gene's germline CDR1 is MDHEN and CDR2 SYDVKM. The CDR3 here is CASSSSGAFSGNTIYF. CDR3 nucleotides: TGTGCCAGCAGCTCGTCTGGGGCTTTCTCTGGAAACACCATATATTTT.

CDR3 DNA: TGCAGTGCTAGAGATTTCGGGGGGTCCTCTTACAATGAGCAGTTCTTC. It codes for CSARDFGGSSYNEQFF. The J gene is TRBJ2-1, the V gene TRBV20-1, with 7 nucleotides matching TRBD2. The V gene's germline CDR1 is DFQATT and CDR2 SNEGSKA (reference sequence). The trim removed 0 bases at V and 4 bases at J, leaving 9 bases unmatched. The CDR3 covers 16 residues.

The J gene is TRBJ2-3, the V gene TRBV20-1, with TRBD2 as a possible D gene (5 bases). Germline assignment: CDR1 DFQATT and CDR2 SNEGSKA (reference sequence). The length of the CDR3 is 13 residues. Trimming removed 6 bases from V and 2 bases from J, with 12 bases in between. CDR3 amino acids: CSASGLVTDTQYF. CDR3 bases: TGCAGTGCCTCCGGACTTGTCACAGATACGCAGTATTTT.

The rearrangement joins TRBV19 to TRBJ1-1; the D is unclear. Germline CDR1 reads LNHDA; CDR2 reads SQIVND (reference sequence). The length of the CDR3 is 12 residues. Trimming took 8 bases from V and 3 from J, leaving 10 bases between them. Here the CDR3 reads CASGTDYTEAFF. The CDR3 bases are TGTGCCAGTGGAACAGATTACACTGAAGCTTTCTTT.

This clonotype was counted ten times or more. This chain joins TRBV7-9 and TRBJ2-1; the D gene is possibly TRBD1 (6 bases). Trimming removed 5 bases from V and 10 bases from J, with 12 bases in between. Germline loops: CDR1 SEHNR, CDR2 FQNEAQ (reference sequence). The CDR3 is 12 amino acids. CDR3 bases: TGTGCCAGCAGCCCTACAGGGCTGGAGCAGTTCTTC. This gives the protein CASSPTGLEQFF.

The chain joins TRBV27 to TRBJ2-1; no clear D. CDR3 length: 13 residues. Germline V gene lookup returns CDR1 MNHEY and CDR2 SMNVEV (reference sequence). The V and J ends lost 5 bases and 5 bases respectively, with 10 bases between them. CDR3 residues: CASSPFDDNEQFF. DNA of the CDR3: TGTGCCAGCAGTCCCTTTGACGACAATGAGCAGTTCTTC.

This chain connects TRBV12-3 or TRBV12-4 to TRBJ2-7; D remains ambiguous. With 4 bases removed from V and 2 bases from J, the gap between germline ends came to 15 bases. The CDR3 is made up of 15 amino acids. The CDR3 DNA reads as TGTGCCAGCAGTTCCCTCAGAGAACATCCCTACGAGCAGTACTTC. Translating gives CASSSLREHPYEQYF.

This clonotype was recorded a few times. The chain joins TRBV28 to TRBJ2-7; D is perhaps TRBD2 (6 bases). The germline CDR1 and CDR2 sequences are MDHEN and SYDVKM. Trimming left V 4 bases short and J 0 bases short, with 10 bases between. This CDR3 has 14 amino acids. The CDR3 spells CASSSWTNSYEQYF. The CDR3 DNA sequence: TGTGCCAGCAGTTCCTGGACTAACTCCTACGAGCAGTACTTC.

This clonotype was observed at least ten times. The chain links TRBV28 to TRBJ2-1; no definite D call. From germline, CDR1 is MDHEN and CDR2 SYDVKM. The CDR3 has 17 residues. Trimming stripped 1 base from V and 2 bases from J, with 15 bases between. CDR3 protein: CASSLSVGQGPYNEQFF. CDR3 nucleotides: TGTGCCAGCAGTTTATCGGTCGGTCAAGGGCCCTACAATGAGCAGTTCTTC. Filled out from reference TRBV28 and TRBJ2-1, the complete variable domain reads DVKVTQSSRYLVKRTGEKVFLECVQDMDHENMFWYRQDPGLGLRLIYFSYDVKMKEKGDIPEGYSVSREKKERFSLILESASTNQTSMYLCASSLSVGQGPYNEQFFGPGTRLTVL.

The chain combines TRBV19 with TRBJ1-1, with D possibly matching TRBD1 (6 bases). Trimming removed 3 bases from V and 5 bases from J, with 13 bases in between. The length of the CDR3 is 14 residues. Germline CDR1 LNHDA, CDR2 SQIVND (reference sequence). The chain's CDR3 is CASSIRTAWTEAFF. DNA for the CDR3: TGTGCCAGTAGTATTCGGACAGCGTGGACTGAAGCTTTCTTT.

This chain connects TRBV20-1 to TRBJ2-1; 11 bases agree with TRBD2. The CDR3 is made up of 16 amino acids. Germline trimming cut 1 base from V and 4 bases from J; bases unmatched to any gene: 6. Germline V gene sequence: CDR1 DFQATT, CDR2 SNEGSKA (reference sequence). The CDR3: CSARASSGGPYNEQFF. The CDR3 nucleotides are TGCAGTGCTAGAGCGTCTAGCGGGGGGCCGTACAATGAGCAGTTCTTC.